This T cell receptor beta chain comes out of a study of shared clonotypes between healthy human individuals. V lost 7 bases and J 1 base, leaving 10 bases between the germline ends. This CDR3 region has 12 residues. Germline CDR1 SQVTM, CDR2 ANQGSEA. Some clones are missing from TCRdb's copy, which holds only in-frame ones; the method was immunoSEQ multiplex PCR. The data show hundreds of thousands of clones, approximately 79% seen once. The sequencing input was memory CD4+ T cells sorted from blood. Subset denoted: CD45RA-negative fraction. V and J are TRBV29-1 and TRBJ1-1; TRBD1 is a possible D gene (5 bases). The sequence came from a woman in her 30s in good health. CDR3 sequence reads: CSGGTPNTEAFF. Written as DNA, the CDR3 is TGCAGCGGGGGGACGCCGAACACTGAAGCTTTCTTT.